This TCR beta chain was captured in a study of Graves' ophthalmopathy and Graves' hyperthyroidism (dated by TCRdb to 2016 to 2019). About the full investigation: Peripheral blood was collected at initial diagnosis, before any treatment. TCR beta repertoire signatures were used to distinguish Graves' ophthalmopathy from Graves' hyperthyroidism and to predict progression to ophthalmopathy. In total, approximately 130 blood samples were TCR-sequenced: 40 to 45 ophthalmopathy, under 80 hyperthyroidism and about 17 hyperthyroidism-to-ophthalmopathy patients. A discovery set of 95 to 100 patients (43 ophthalmopathy, some 58 stable hyperthyroidism) was enrolled to explore V-J signatures distinguishing ophthalmopathy from hyperthyroidism. For independent validation, a separate cohort was made up of 18 to 20 hyperthyroidism patients plus 17 patients who later progressed from hyperthyroidism to ophthalmopathy. T-cell repertoires of thyroid tissue and blood were compared in several hyperthyroidism patients. After sampling, hyperthyroidism patients received methimazole starting at 30 mg daily, and ophthalmopathy patients received high-dose intravenous methylprednisolone. For training and testing, the approximately 92 patients in the discovery cohort were randomly divided in a 7:3 ratio.

This clonotype was detected many times. Its antigen remains unidentified. Per-nucleotide qualities are absent, and no much larger clonotype sits a single base away. TCR beta CDR3 regions were amplified from RNA transcripts for repertoire sequencing. HTBI primers and the Qiagen OneStep RT-PCR kit were used in a first-round RT-PCR, which was followed by a second-round multiplex PCR, size selection and purification. The libraries underwent paired-end sequencing with 100 bp reads on an Illumina HiSeq2000. As for how the authors treated the data: Reads were processed with SOAPnuke, discarding reads with adapters, uncalled bases, mean Phred below 15, or no exact constant-primer or identifier match. COPE v1.2.5 was used to merge high-quality paired reads. Each unique nucleotide sequence was defined as a clonotype, and clonotypes were aligned to IMGT TRB V, D and J references with MiTCR v1.1. The analysis was limited to V-J combinations with a frequency above 0.0001, which together covered approximately 99% of the repertoires. For each V-J combination, a TCR clonal expansion and chaos score was defined as F50 clonal expansion divided by the chaos observed in the TCRdist matrix. Welch's t-statistics and random forest were used to narrow the features down to roughly twelve V-J combinations, which were then fed into a naive Bayes classifier. The similarity between thyroid and blood repertoires was quantified using the Morisita-Horn index. TCRdb took the public reads, trimmed them with fastp at Q25, ran MiXCR for clone calling and kept in-frame beta chains. For every CDR3 protein sequence, its rows merge into one entry that carries the most common genes and DNA. TCRdb's processing, not the study's, gives the V and J calls here. The sample data list 400,000 to 450,000 distinct CDR3 sequences, and roughly 21% of these were observed just once. Around 3.1% of the sample is in the top ten clones.

The CDR3 goes from the cysteine to the phenylalanine over 15 residues. Only the CDR3 region is kept as DNA, spanning 45 bases read in frame from base 1. The germline V gene encodes CDR1 SGHRS and CDR2 YFSETQ. Trimming accounts for 0 bases at V and 3 bases at J, while the number of junction bases matched to no gene is 4. Stable hyperthyroidism was defined as no progression to ophthalmopathy within 18 months of follow-up. Hyperthyroidism patients were newly diagnosed, with disease duration under 2 months, and aged 18 to 65 years. Patients were excluded if they had other autoimmune diseases, uncontrolled infections, pregnancy or lactation. Clinical symptoms, serum thyroxine, TRAb, thyroid ultrasound and orbital computed tomography formed the basis of the diagnosis. Ficoll-Paque density gradient centrifugation was used to isolate PBMCs from about 10 ml of fresh peripheral blood. Trizol reagent was used to extract the total RNA, and its quality was then checked on an Agilent 2100 Bioanalyzer.

Broader findings and caveats from the paper: In validation, the model predicted ophthalmopathy progression with 70.59% sensitivity and about 73% specificity; 12 predicted patients were CT-confirmed with GO in a median of roughly 6.8 months. Among expanded thyroid clonotypes with frequency above 0.001, most also showed up in blood, which suggests that blood repertoires may reflect the thyroid immune response. No statistical method was used to set the sample size in advance, and the investigators knew which group each participant was assigned to. In cross-validation, the 13-signature model distinguished ophthalmopathy from stable hyperthyroidism with just over 85% sensitivity and 81.08% specificity, while in the test set the corresponding values were about 80% and 75%.

The source is a woman under 30 with stable Graves' hyperthyroidism. Donor details come from another sample of the same person, matched by shared clones. Recombination connected TRBV5-1 to TRBJ2-5; TRBD2 fits 8 bases in the junction. Input material: peripheral blood. Here is the DNA: TGCGCCAGCAGCTTGGGCGGACTAGCAGAAGAGACCCAGTACTTC. Its product reads: CASSLGGLAEETQYF.